The 31 T cell receptor beta chains given below trace back to one sample, sequenced in a study of blood T cell repertoires in COVID-19. The data were produced by immunoSEQ multiplex PCR, yet TCRdb's version contains in-frame clones alone and is incomplete. Among approximately 250,000 clones listed, 75% to 85% were seen once. Sequencing was done on a sample of peripheral blood. Source of these receptors: a middle-aged woman who had recovered from COVID-19.

This sequence joins TRBV6-6 and TRBJ2-3; D is perhaps TRBD2 (5 bases). This CDR3 is 13 amino acids long. CDR1 and CDR2 (germline): MNHNY, SVGAGI (reference sequence). V was trimmed by 7 bases and J by 1 base, leaving 9 bases between them. CDR3 loop: CASTSGGTDTQYF. The CDR3 coding sequence is TGTGCCAGCACTTCCGGGGGCACAGATACGCAGTATTTT.

The chain is built from TRBV4-3 and TRBJ1-1, with 7 bases identical to TRBD1. CDR3 length: 16 amino acids. V lost 0 bases and J lost 4; bases outside the gene matches: 8. In germline, CDR1 is LGHNA, CDR2 YSLEER. CDR3 bases: TGCGCCAGCAGCCAAGATCGGGACAGAGGTTTCACTGAAGCTTTCTTT. This translates into CASSQDRDRGFTEAFF.

The rearrangement uses TRBV5-5 and TRBJ1-4; TRBD1 might be the D (6 bases). The germline V gene has CDR1 SGHKS and CDR2 YYEKEE (reference sequence). Trimming left V 0 bases short and J 7 bases short, with 13 bases between. The CDR3 runs 15 residues. The CDR3 sequence is CASSLEWGQGEKLFF. CDR3 coding DNA: TGTGCCAGCAGCTTGGAGTGGGGACAAGGTGAAAAACTGTTTTTT.

This clone showed up just once. The chain uses TRBV28 and TRBJ2-7; D uncertain. This CDR3 has 12 residues. The germline V gene has CDR1 MDHEN and CDR2 SYDVKM. V gave up 8 bases and J gave up 1 base, with 9 bases separating them. The CDR3 protein is CASESNSYEQYF. The CDR3 coding sequence is TGTGCCAGCGAGAGCAATTCCTACGAGCAGTACTTC.

V and J are TRBV7-2 and TRBJ2-3; the match to TRBD2 covers 8 bases. Germline trimming cut 5 bases from V and 6 bases from J; bases unmatched to any gene: 13. The CDR3 has 16 residues. Germline V gene sequence: CDR1 SGHTA, CDR2 FQGNSA. The CDR3 sequence: CASSPTGGPPADTQYF. In DNA, the CDR3 is TGTGCCAGCAGCCCCACGGGGGGGCCCCCGGCGGATACGCAGTATTTT.

V is TRBV12-2 and J is TRBJ2-5; TRBD1 is the table's D call and was not checked against the DNA. TRBV12-2 is marked as a pseudogene. This CDR3 comprises 14 residues. This CDR3 is CASRSDRAGETQYF. In DNA form, the CDR3 reads TGTGCAAGTCGCTCCGACAGGGCGGGCGAGACCCAGTACTTC.

J is TRBJ2-2 and V is TRBV5-1; D is unclear. The germline gives CDR1 SGHRS, CDR2 YFSETQ. This CDR3 has 12 residues. With 7 bases removed from V and 0 bases from J, the gap between germline ends came to 4 bases. Here the CDR3 reads CASEANTGELFF. The DNA for the CDR3 is TGCGCCAGCGAGGCGAACACCGGGGAGCTGTTTTTT.

Here the CDR3 reads CASSPPGSRDTQYF. The CDR3 DNA reads TGTGCCAGCTCACCACCGGGCAGCCGAGATACGCAGTATTTT. The chain combines TRBV18 with TRBJ2-3; D unclear. The CDR3 is 14 residues long. CDR1 is KGHSH and CDR2 is LQKENI in the germline V gene. Trimming left V 0 bases short and J 5 bases short, with 9 bases between.

This rearrangement joins TRBV6-1 to TRBJ2-7; perhaps TRBD1 as D (6 bases). Germline V gene data show CDR1 as MNHNS and CDR2 as SASEGT. V was clipped by 3 bases and J by 3 bases, with 12 bases between them. The CDR3 length is 14 residues. Written as DNA, the CDR3 is TGTGCCAGCAGTGACACAAGACAGGACTACGAGCAGTACTTC. Its protein is CASSDTRQDYEQYF.

The chain couples TRBV6-1 to TRBJ1-1, with D perhaps TRBD1 (6 bases). V lost 6 bases to trimming and J lost 2 bases, with 13 bases between them. The germline V gene encodes CDR1 MNHNS and CDR2 SASEGT. This CDR3 spans 14 amino acids. The CDR3 loop reads CASRPGQTNTEAFF. In DNA form, the CDR3 reads TGTGCCAGCAGACCAGGACAGACTAACACTGAAGCTTTCTTT.

V usage is TRBV12-3 or TRBV12-4 and J usage is TRBJ1-1; D possibly corresponds to TRBD1 (6 bases). The CDR3 totals 13 residues. Trimming stripped 5 bases from V and 4 bases from J, with 11 bases between. The CDR3 nucleotides read TGTGCCAGCAGTCCCCAGGGGAGCACTGAAGCTTTCTTT. Translating it yields CASSPQGSTEAFF.

The chain employs TRBV9 and TRBJ2-1, with 7 bases aligning to TRBD2. The CDR3 totals 17 residues. Germline V gives CDR1 SGDLS, CDR2 YYNGEE. J lost 2 bases, V lost 0 bases, and 8 bases had no gene match. CDR3 DNA sequence: TGTGCCAGCAGCGTAGATCCTTCTGGACTAGCCTACAATGAGCAGTTCTTC. It is translated as CASSVDPSGLAYNEQFF.

The chain couples TRBV5-1 to TRBJ2-3; 12 bases fit TRBD1. The germline gives CDR1 SGHRS, CDR2 YFSETQ. There are 16 residues in the CDR3. J gave up 5 bases and V 2 bases, and 6 bases lay outside the gene matches. Here the CDR3 DNA reads TGCGCCAGCAGCTTACCGGGACAGGGGGCGCAAGATACGCAGTATTTT. Amino acid sequence: CASSLPGQGAQDTQYF.

The rearrangement uses TRBV30 and TRBJ2-1, with TRBD2 matching over 12 bases. This CDR3 region has 14 residues. Germline trimming cut 4 bases from V and 4 bases from J; bases unmatched to any gene: 2. Germline V gene lookup returns CDR1 GTSNPN and CDR2 SVGIG (reference sequence). CDR3 protein: CAWTSGGGYNEQFF. The CDR3 DNA reads as TGTGCCTGGACTAGCGGGGGGGGTTACAATGAGCAGTTCTTC.

This chain joins TRBV4-2 and TRBJ2-1; 9 bases are shared with TRBD2. The germline V gene has CDR1 LGHNA and CDR2 YNFKEQ. The CDR3 sequence is 18 residues long. V trimming: 4 bases; J trimming: 8 bases; junction bases outside the gene matches: 18. Here the CDR3 DNA reads TGTGCCAGCAGCCCCATCTCCCTAGCGGGGTTAGGACGGGATGAGCAGTTCTTC. It is translated as CASSPISLAGLGRDEQFF.

The J gene is TRBJ2-3, the V gene TRBV6-1; tentatively, D is TRBD2 (6 bases). V was clipped by 3 bases and J by 2 bases, with 9 bases between them. Germline V lookup: CDR1 MNHNS, CDR2 SASEGT. This CDR3 spans 14 amino acids. The CDR3 here is CASSEGGNTDTQYF. Written as DNA, the CDR3 is TGTGCCAGCAGTGAGGGCGGGAACACAGATACGCAGTATTTT.

This chain connects TRBV12-3 or TRBV12-4 to TRBJ1-3, with unresolved D. The V end was cut by 5 bases, the J end by 6 bases, with 8 bases between. CDR3 size: 12 residues. The CDR3: CASSPSENTIYF. DNA of the CDR3: TGTGCCAGCAGTCCCTCAGAAAACACCATATATTTT.

CDR3 nucleotides: TGTGCCAGCAGTGACTCAGGGTCGGGTGGCTACACCTTC. It is translated as CASSDSGSGGYTF. The chain is built from TRBV12-3 or TRBV12-4 and TRBJ1-2, with D perhaps matching TRBD1 (5 bases). The ends were cut back, 5 bases at V and 7 bases at J, with 14 bases in the middle. CDR3 size: 13 residues.

This clone occurred once. This chain uses TRBV7-9 with TRBJ2-1, with TRBD2 identical over 13 bases. This CDR3 has 13 residues. The junction had 2 bases not matched to a gene; V was cut back by 10 bases and J by 5 bases. From germline, CDR1 is SEHNR and CDR2 FQNEAQ (reference sequence). CDR3 nucleotide sequence: TGTGCCACCGGACTAGCGGGGGACAATGAGCAGTTCTTC. It translates to CATGLAGDNEQFF.

J is TRBJ1-6 and V is TRBV27; tentatively, D is TRBD1 (5 bases). Trimming stripped 2 bases from V and 10 bases from J, with 15 bases between. Per the germline V gene, CDR1 is MNHEY and CDR2 is SMNVEV (reference sequence). The CDR3 length is 15 residues. The DNA for the CDR3 is TGTGCCAGCAGTTTAAATCGGCCAGGGCTCTCACCCCTCCACTTT. Translation: CASSLNRPGLSPLHF.

Regarding this clone: At one boundary the junction diverges from the germline segment, which might be a read error. The chain joins TRBV29-1 to TRBJ1-2; 10 bases are shared with TRBD1. There are 13 residues in the CDR3. Per germline, CDR1 SQVTM and CDR2 ANQGSEA. The CDR3 reads CSVSPDRGPPIYF. In DNA, the CDR3 is TGCAGCGTTTCTCCTGACAGGGGGCCCCCCATCTACTTC.

The V gene is TRBV7-9, the J gene TRBJ1-3; D perhaps matches TRBD1 (6 bases). Trimming cost V 5 bases and J 11 bases, with 19 bases left between them. CDR3 length equals 14 residues. Germline lookup yields CDR1 SEHNR and CDR2 FQNEAQ (reference sequence). The CDR3 loop reads CASSLTLSGGSIYF. The CDR3 DNA is TGTGCCAGCAGCCTTACCTTGAGCGGGGGCTCCATATATTTT.

As regards this clone: Other DNA sequences in this sample translate to the same CDR3. The V call is TRBV18, the J call TRBJ1-2; D is perhaps TRBD1 (6 bases). The length of the CDR3 is 13 residues. The germline gives CDR1 KGHSH, CDR2 LQKENI. Deletions cut 3 bases from V and 2 bases from J, with 7 bases between. The CDR3 DNA follows: TGTGCCAGCTCACCCGACAGGAACTATGGCTACACCTTC. Translation gives CASSPDRNYGYTF.

This rearrangement joins TRBV7-9 to TRBJ1-4; 7 bases match TRBD1. Germline V gene sequence: CDR1 SEHNR, CDR2 FQNEAQ (reference sequence). After removal of 6 bases from V and 8 bases from J, the junction contained 9 bases not matched to a gene. This CDR3 region has 14 residues. CDR3 amino acids: CASSRQGSREKLFF. The CDR3 DNA reads as TGTGCCAGCAGTCGACAGGGTAGTCGGGAAAAACTGTTTTTT.

The chain is built from TRBV6-2 or TRBV6-3 and TRBJ1-5; 9 bases fit TRBD1. There are 18 residues in the CDR3. Germline trimming cut 5 bases from V and 2 bases from J; bases unmatched to any gene: 13. Germline CDR1 and CDR2: MNHEY and SVGEGT. DNA for the CDR3: TGTGCCAGCAGTACGCCCAACAGGGGGCAGGGAGGCAATCAGCCCCAGCATTTT. This translates into CASSTPNRGQGGNQPQHF.

The CDR3 loop is CASSGQTSNYGYTF. The CDR3 region has the DNA TGTGCCAGCTCAGGGCAGACATCTAACTATGGCTACACCTTC. V usage is TRBV18 and J usage is TRBJ1-2; D uncertain. Per germline, CDR1 KGHSH and CDR2 LQKENI. Trimming left V 5 bases short and J 0 bases short, with 10 bases between. This CDR3 region has 14 residues.

Here the CDR3 reads CASSPTFTGELFF. In DNA, the CDR3 is TGTGCCAGCAGCCCTACGTTTACCGGGGAGCTGTTTTTT. This chain uses TRBV3-1 (or the pseudogene TRBV3-2) with TRBJ2-2; D gene uncertain. V lost 4 bases, J lost 5 bases, and 8 bases lay in between. Germline-derived CDR1 and CDR2 are LGHDT and YNNKEL (reference sequence). The length of the CDR3 is 13 residues.

The rearrangement joins TRBV27 to TRBJ2-3; 7 bases fit TRBD1. Trimming took 10 bases from V and 1 from J; bases not matched to a gene: 11. The CDR3 is made up of 15 amino acids. Germline lookup yields CDR1 MNHEY and CDR2 SMNVEV (reference sequence). The CDR3 sequence is CATRQGIRGTDTQYF. In DNA form, the CDR3 reads TGTGCCACTCGACAGGGCATCCGCGGCACAGATACGCAGTATTTT.

The chain joins TRBV5-6 to TRBJ2-7; D might be TRBD1 (6 bases). The CDR3 spans 16 residues. Trimming stripped 3 bases from V and 7 bases from J, with 23 bases between. Per the germline V gene, CDR1 is SGHDT and CDR2 is YYEEEE. CDR3 loop: CASSSPRGRGIREQYF. The CDR3 region has the DNA TGTGCCAGCAGCTCTCCACGGGGCAGGGGAATTCGAGAGCAGTACTTC. The full variable domain, in which reference TRBV5-6 and TRBJ2-7 provide the parts outside the CDR3, is DAGVTQSPTHLIKTRGQQVTLRCSPKSGHDTVSWYQQALGQGPQFIFQYYEEEERQRGNFPDRFSGHQFPNYSSELNVNALLLGDSALYLCASSSPRGRGIREQYFGPGTRLTVT.

This clone was detected only once. The chain employs TRBV7-2 and TRBJ2-2, with TRBD1 as a possible D gene (5 bases). The CDR3 runs 16 residues. Per germline, CDR1 SGHTA and CDR2 FQGNSA. V was clipped by 5 bases and J by 1 base, with 14 bases between them. DNA of the CDR3: TGTGCCAGCAGCCCCCGACAGATGGTGAACACCGGGGAGCTGTTTTTT. Protein: CASSPRQMVNTGELFF.

This clone was recorded a few times. J is TRBJ2-3 and V is TRBV7-2; D perhaps matches TRBD1 (5 bases). V lost 5 bases, J lost 6 bases, and 15 bases lay in between. Germline V CDR1 and CDR2: SGHTA, FQGNSA. This CDR3 comprises 14 residues. The CDR3 DNA sequence: TGTGCCAGCAGCCAGGGTTGGGGTAGTGATACGCAGTATTTT. Amino acids: CASSQGWGSDTQYF.